The present TCR beta chain was sequenced within a study of blood T cell repertoires in COVID-19. This clone was observed a single time. CDR1 and CDR2 (germline): SGHVS, FQNEAQ. The length of the CDR3 is 17 residues. The V gene lost 5 bases and the J gene lost 7 bases, with 21 bases spanning the gap. As handled by the study authors: From reference gene primer amplification, estimates of nucleated cell counts were derived. Sequencing was performed with immunoSEQ multiplex PCR; in TCRdb, only in-frame clones are kept and a portion is missing. V and J calls and clone size are given by that table; D and trimming were obtained from the DNA. The sample includes approximately 150,000 clones, 83% of them seen just once.

The specimen sequenced was peripheral blood. The source of this sequence is a woman of 80 years or more with acute or convalescent COVID-19. The V gene is TRBV7-8, the J gene TRBJ1-6; perhaps TRBD1 as D (5 bases). For the CDR3, the DNA is TGTGCCAGCAGCCTACAGGCCGGTTACCCAGTCAATTCACCCCTCCACTTT. Translating it yields CASSLQAGYPVNSPLHF.